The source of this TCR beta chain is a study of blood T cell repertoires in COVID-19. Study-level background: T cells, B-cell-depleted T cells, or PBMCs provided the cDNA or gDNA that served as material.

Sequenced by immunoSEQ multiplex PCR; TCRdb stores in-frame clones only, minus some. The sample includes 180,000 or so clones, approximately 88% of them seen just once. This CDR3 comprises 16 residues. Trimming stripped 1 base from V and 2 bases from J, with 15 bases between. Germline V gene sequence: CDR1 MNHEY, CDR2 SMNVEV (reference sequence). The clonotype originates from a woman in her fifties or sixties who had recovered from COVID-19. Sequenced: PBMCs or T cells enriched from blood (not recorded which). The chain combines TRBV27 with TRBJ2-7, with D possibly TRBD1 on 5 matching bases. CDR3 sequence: CASSLYVAGRTYEQYF. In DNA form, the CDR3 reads TGTGCCAGCAGTTTATATGTGGCAGGGCGAACCTACGAGCAGTACTTC.